The 11 T cell receptor beta chains below all came from one sample that was sequenced in a study of cytomegalovirus exposure and HLA in healthy donors. Primers: 60 Vbeta forward and 13 Jbeta reverse. Profiled with immunoSEQ multiplex PCR; TCRdb holds only in-frame clones, not every one. The table shows about 130,000 clones, with approximately 71% occurring only once. Sample: PBMCs. The origin of the receptors is a woman aged 45-59 years in good health and CMV-seronegative.

The chain uses TRBV18 and TRBJ1-3; TRBD1 aligns across 10 bases. This CDR3 is built from 17 residues. Germline assignment: CDR1 KGHSH and CDR2 LQKENI. V trimming: 3 bases; J trimming: 0 bases; junction bases outside the gene matches: 5. The CDR3 protein is CASSPRQGASSGNTIYF. CDR3 DNA sequence: TGTGCCAGCTCACCGCGACAGGGGGCTAGCTCTGGAAACACCATATATTTT. The full variable domain, completed using reference TRBV18 and TRBJ1-3, is NAGVMQNPRHLVRRRGQEARLRCSPMKGHSHVYWYRQLPEEGLKFMVYLQKENIIDESGMPKERFSAEFPKEGPSILRIQQVVRGDSAAYFCASSPRQGASSGNTIYFGEGSWLTVV.

The chain is built from TRBV5-1 and TRBJ2-1; 9 nucleotides line up with TRBD1. The CDR3 spans 15 residues. The ends lost 4 bases at V and 6 bases at J; junction bases unmatched: 8. Per germline, CDR1 SGHRS and CDR2 YFSETQ. The CDR3 DNA sequence: TGCGCCAGCAGCGCCACGGGACAGGGCGCCAATGAGCAGTTCTTC. Protein sequence: CASSATGQGANEQFF.

The chain is built from TRBV27 and TRBJ2-2; the D gene is possibly TRBD2 (6 bases). Trimming pared 8 bases from V and 5 bases from J, leaving 18 bases between. This CDR3 region has 15 residues. Germline V CDR1 and CDR2: MNHEY, SMNVEV (reference sequence). The CDR3 DNA is TGTGCCAGCGGGCTTGGAGGGGTCCCTACCGGGGAGCTGTTTTTT. It specifies CASGLGGVPTGELFF.

The chain uses TRBV6-5 and TRBJ2-3; 9 bases are a match to TRBD1. With V trimmed by 7 bases and J by 2 bases, 1 base remained unmatched. The germline V gene encodes CDR1 MNHEY and CDR2 SVGAGI. CDR3 length: 13 residues. The CDR3 reads CASKQGATDTQYF. In DNA, the CDR3 is TGTGCCAGCAAACAGGGGGCCACAGATACGCAGTATTTT.

The V call is TRBV7-8, the J call TRBJ1-1; D perhaps matches TRBD1 (5 bases). Between the trimmed V and J ends, which lost 5 bases and 7 bases, there was a span of 8 bases. There are 11 residues in the CDR3. The germline CDR1 and CDR2 sequences are SGHVS and FQNEAQ. The CDR3 DNA reads as TGTGCCAGCAGCAGACAGTTTGAAGCTTTCTTT. This codes for CASSRQFEAFF.

This clone was counted once. V and J are TRBV27 and TRBJ1-5, with a possible D match to TRBD1 (6 bases). The germline CDR1 and CDR2 sequences are MNHEY and SMNVEV (reference sequence). This CDR3 is built from 14 residues. V was pared by 4 bases and J by 2 bases, with 9 bases between. The CDR3 reads CASSSGGGNQPQHF. CDR3 nucleotides: TGTGCCAGCAGTTCGGGGGGCGGCAATCAGCCCCAGCATTTT.

V is TRBV28 and J is TRBJ2-7; 7 bases map to TRBD2. The CDR3 is 15 amino acids. Losses at the gene ends were 2 bases for V and 2 bases for J; bases not matched to a gene: 6. Per germline, CDR1 MDHEN and CDR2 SYDVKM. The DNA of the CDR3 is TGTGCCAGCAGTTTAGGTATCCTAGCGGCCTACGAGCAGTACTTC. It specifies CASSLGILAAYEQYF.

The chain combines TRBV11-3 with TRBJ2-1; 12 bases line up with TRBD2. The junction had 6 bases not matched to a gene; V was cut back by 1 base and J by 8 bases. The CDR3 runs to 16 residues. Germline assignment: CDR1 SGHNT and CDR2 YENEEA. The CDR3: CASSLGLAGALDEQFF. CDR3 coding DNA: TGTGCCAGCAGCTTAGGACTAGCGGGGGCCCTGGATGAGCAGTTCTTC.

With respect to this clone: Germline is not matched at one junction end, which may reflect a read error. This rearrangement joins TRBV28 to TRBJ1-1; no firm D call. Germline CDR1 reads MDHEN; CDR2 reads SYDVKM. The CDR3 extends over 11 amino acids. CDR3 in DNA: TGTGCCAGCAGTTTCAACAGTGAAGCTTTCTTT. This gives the protein CASSFNSEAFF.

CDR3 in amino acids: CASSRPAGLMGRAYEQYF. CDR3 nucleotides: TGTGCCAGCAGCCGACCTGCTGGGTTGATGGGCAGAGCCTACGAGCAGTACTTC. The chain is built from TRBV14 and TRBJ2-7; the D is unclear. CDR1 is SGHDN, CDR2 FVKESK, per germline. Trimming shortened V by 4 bases and J by 2 bases, and 24 bases separated the two germline ends. This CDR3 spans 18 amino acids.

The genes are TRBV7-8 and TRBJ2-3; TRBD2 matches 12 bases. This CDR3 is 15 amino acids long. The trim removed 5 bases at V and 4 bases at J, leaving 4 bases unmatched. Germline lookup yields CDR1 SGHVS and CDR2 FQNEAQ. CDR3 bases: TGTGCCAGCAGCCCGACTAGCGGGAGATCAGATACGCAGTATTTT. It yields the protein CASSPTSGRSDTQYF. Together with reference TRBV7-8 and TRBJ2-3, the CDR3 gives the full variable domain: GAGVSQSPRYKVAKRGQDVALRCDPISGHVSLFWYQQALGQGPEFLTYFQNEAQLDKSGLPSDRFFAERPEGSVSTLKIQRTQQEDSAVYLCASSPTSGRSDTQYFGPGTRLTVL.